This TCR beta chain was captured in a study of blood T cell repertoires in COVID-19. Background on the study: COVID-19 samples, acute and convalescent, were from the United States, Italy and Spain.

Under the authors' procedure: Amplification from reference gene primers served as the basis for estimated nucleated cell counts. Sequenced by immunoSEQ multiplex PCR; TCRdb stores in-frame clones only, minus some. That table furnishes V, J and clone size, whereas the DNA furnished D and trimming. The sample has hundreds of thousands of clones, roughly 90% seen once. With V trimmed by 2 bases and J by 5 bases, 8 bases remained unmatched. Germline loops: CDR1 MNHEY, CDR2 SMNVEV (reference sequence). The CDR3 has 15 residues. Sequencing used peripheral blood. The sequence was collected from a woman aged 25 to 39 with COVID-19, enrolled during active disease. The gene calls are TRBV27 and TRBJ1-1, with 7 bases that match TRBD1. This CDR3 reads CASSLGFSGGTEAFF. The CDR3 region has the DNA TGTGCCAGCAGTTTAGGTTTCTCAGGGGGGACTGAAGCTTTCTTT.